Listed below are T cell receptor beta chains from one sample, sequenced in a study of early T cells in non-severe SARS-CoV-2 infection. TCRdb reprocessed the 5' RACE reads via MiXCR and lists one record per CDR3 protein. This sample carries 28,000 or so distinct CDR3 sequences, around 5% of them seen once, and the ten largest clones take just under 4.5%. Sequenced input: whole blood. The source is an adult who was a healthcare worker with PCR-confirmed SARS-CoV-2 infection or an uninfected control (not recorded which). Each CDR3 is given with its conserved first and last residue. Rows give clone size only sometimes, using once, few, many, or a class for an expanded clone.

few	TRBV29-1	TRBJ2-1	CSVALAGGYNEQFF
many	TRBV19	TRBJ2-4	CASSNPGQKNIQYF
many	TRBV5-1	TRBJ2-2	CASSETGGEWRRYTGELFF
many	TRBV27	TRBJ2-7	CASSSLRDVAYEQYF
many	TRBV7-6	TRBJ1-1	CASSARRYTEAFF
many	TRBV28	TRBJ2-7	CASSLALQTAEQYF
many	TRBV10-1	TRBJ2-1	CASSESSGSGNEQFF
many	TRBV10-3	TRBJ1-1	CAIGLRDTEAFF
many	TRBV7-2	TRBJ1-5	CASSLGVSNQPQHF
many	TRBV28	TRBJ2-4	CASSLSGAKNIQYF
NA	TRBV4-2	TRBJ2-7	CASSQVEVARNEQYF
many	TRBV5-1	TRBJ2-1	CASSFYLGPNSYNEQFF
NA	TRBV5-1	TRBJ2-7	CASSLKYAFNDEQYF
many	TRBV2	TRBJ1-1	CASSLQGGTNTEAFF
NA	TRBV20-1	TRBJ2-3	CSSSTQRRTDTQYF
many	TRBV29-1	TRBJ2-3	CSVEDRGGDTQYF